This T cell receptor beta chain was obtained from a study of beta chain features in type 1 diabetes. General study points: There was a moderate but significant shortening of TCRB CDR3s in all four CD4+ subsets of Type 1 diabetes patients. VDJ junctions sequenced from type 1 diabetes patients showed fewer insertions and more deletions.

In this sample, this clone turned up a few times. Its antigen is still unknown. Expressed TCRB transcripts were sequenced because the isolated RNA had all been reverse transcribed beforehand. Only in-frame clones appear in the TCRdb table, and some are missing; sequencing was by immunoSEQ multiplex PCR. This table holds approximately 250,000 clones, roughly 11% found once. The junction had 1 base not matched to a gene; V was cut back by 2 bases and J by 5 bases. CDR3 size: 13 residues. Germline V gives CDR1 SGHAT, CDR2 FQNNGV. The chain recombines TRBV11-2 with TRBJ2-5, with TRBD1 matching 8 bases. The clonotype was recovered from a man between 25 and 39 years old with type 1 diabetes. The sequencing input was naive CD4+ T cells from blood. CDR3: CASSLNRGETQYF. The CDR3, as DNA: TGTGCCAGCAGCTTAAACAGGGGGGAGACCCAGTACTTC.